A selection of T cell receptor beta chains follows, all from one sample in a study of neoadjuvant anti-PD-1 for oral cavity cancer. Produced via immunoSEQ multiplex PCR; TCRdb's table is partial and in-frame only. Here the sample spans more than 30,000 clones, 30% to 40% being singletons. The material sequenced was tumor tissue, taken after nivolumab (anti-PD-1) treatment. The receptors were gathered from a person aged 35 to 85 with oral cavity squamous cell carcinoma. CDR3s leave out the opening cysteine and the closing phenylalanine or tryptophan. Each record gives: D gene, J gene, V gene, CDR3 length, clone size, CDR3 protein. D genes are given only for firm matches. Where a row states a size, it is once, few, many or the class of an expanded clone; other rows omit it.

d_call: TRBD1; j_call: TRBJ2-3; v_call: TRBV9; cdr3_length: 14; clone_size: few; cdr3_aa: ASSAHPGGGTDTQY
d_call: TRBD2; j_call: TRBJ2-7; v_call: TRBV7-2; cdr3_length: 12; clone_size: NA; cdr3_aa: ASSLGRGLGEQY
d_call: NA; j_call: TRBJ1-2; v_call: TRBV7-2; cdr3_length: 13; clone_size: NA; cdr3_aa: ASSLAVWERYGYT
d_call: NA; j_call: TRBJ2-2; v_call: TRBV6-9; cdr3_length: 9; clone_size: NA; cdr3_aa: ASYAVGELF
d_call: TRBD1; j_call: TRBJ2-1; v_call: TRBV5-5; cdr3_length: 13; clone_size: few; cdr3_aa: ASSLQGQGADEQF
d_call: NA; j_call: TRBJ1-2; v_call: TRBV25-1; cdr3_length: 15; clone_size: NA; cdr3_aa: AKEQVGGVEGDYGYT
d_call: TRBD1; j_call: TRBJ1-1; v_call: TRBV5-1; cdr3_length: 11; clone_size: NA; cdr3_aa: ATSEDRVTEAF
d_call: TRBD1; j_call: TRBJ1-4; v_call: TRBV4-1; cdr3_length: 16; clone_size: once; cdr3_aa: ASSQDPLTGTGFEKLF
d_call: TRBD2; j_call: TRBJ2-1; v_call: TRBV19; cdr3_length: 17; clone_size: NA; cdr3_aa: ASSVGTSGSRSSYNEQF
d_call: NA; j_call: TRBJ2-5; v_call: TRBV29-1; cdr3_length: 8; clone_size: NA; cdr3_aa: SVDPWGDH
d_call: NA; j_call: TRBJ2-7; v_call: TRBV7-2; cdr3_length: 13; clone_size: once; cdr3_aa: ASSLGSPGTHEQY
d_call: NA; j_call: TRBJ2-2; v_call: TRBV7-9; cdr3_length: 13; clone_size: few; cdr3_aa: ASSPTGRNTGELF
d_call: NA; j_call: TRBJ2-7; v_call: TRBV11-2; cdr3_length: 11; clone_size: NA; cdr3_aa: ASSASTAYEQY
d_call: NA; j_call: TRBJ2-2; v_call: TRBV4-1; cdr3_length: 13; clone_size: NA; cdr3_aa: ASSQEPSSVGELF
d_call: TRBD1; j_call: TRBJ1-2; v_call: TRBV5-4; cdr3_length: 10; clone_size: many; cdr3_aa: ASTGDRGGYT
d_call: NA; j_call: TRBJ1-2; v_call: TRBV18; cdr3_length: 13; clone_size: NA; cdr3_aa: ASSPIQGLNYGYT
d_call: NA; j_call: TRBJ2-1; v_call: TRBV5-1; cdr3_length: 12; clone_size: NA; cdr3_aa: ASGNSGSYNEQF
d_call: NA; j_call: TRBJ2-3; v_call: TRBV6-4; cdr3_length: 13; clone_size: NA; cdr3_aa: ASSVTMEGADTQY
d_call: TRBD1; j_call: TRBJ1-4; v_call: TRBV5-4; cdr3_length: 13; clone_size: many; cdr3_aa: ASSADQGEYEKLF
d_call: TRBD1; j_call: TRBJ1-3; v_call: TRBV5-1; cdr3_length: 12; clone_size: NA; cdr3_aa: ASSTGTGADTIY
d_call: NA; j_call: TRBJ1-5; v_call: TRBV2; cdr3_length: 11; clone_size: NA; cdr3_aa: ASRMGNNQPQH
d_call: TRBD2; j_call: TRBJ2-3; v_call: TRBV4-2; cdr3_length: 14; clone_size: NA; cdr3_aa: ASSRRAGGGTDTQY
d_call: TRBD1; j_call: TRBJ2-1; v_call: TRBV5-1; cdr3_length: 12; clone_size: NA; cdr3_aa: ASSLGQGYNEQF
d_call: TRBD1; j_call: TRBJ1-2; v_call: TRBV2; cdr3_length: 11; clone_size: NA; cdr3_aa: ASSTTGGYGYT
d_call: NA; j_call: TRBJ2-3; v_call: TRBV30; cdr3_length: 11; clone_size: few; cdr3_aa: AWSVATPDTQY
d_call: TRBD1; j_call: TRBJ1-1; v_call: TRBV27; cdr3_length: 12; clone_size: NA; cdr3_aa: ASSRPGQGREAF
d_call: NA; j_call: TRBJ2-1; v_call: TRBV5-4; cdr3_length: 14; clone_size: NA; cdr3_aa: ASSARLVLSYNEQF
d_call: NA; j_call: TRBJ1-4; v_call: TRBV6-5; cdr3_length: 13; clone_size: NA; cdr3_aa: ASSYSGTRIEKLF